Here is one T cell receptor beta chain with its context. Its target is not known. Noted time point: blood 4 weeks post-SBRT, at nephrectomy. Indicated treatment: 15 Gy SBRT to primary tumor, nephrectomy 4 weeks later. Nephrectomy followed 15 Gy stereotactic body radiation by 4 weeks. These data come from a study of radiation and T cells in renal cell carcinoma. Study findings and constraints: Top tumor clonotypes rose in blood 2 weeks post-radiation, then contracted.

Libraries were prepared by immunoSEQ multiplex PCR; TCRdb keeps only in-frame clonotypes and omits some of them. The table lists 60,000 to 95,000 clones, around four fifths of them singletons. This CDR3 is 12 amino acids long. V lost 4 bases to trimming and J lost 3 bases, with 7 bases between them. Germline V lookup: CDR1 SNHLY, CDR2 FYNNEI. This chain joins TRBV2 and TRBJ2-7; possible D gene TRBD1, 6 bases. This sequence originates from a woman aged 55-69 years with renal cell carcinoma. Sequencing used blood, obtained from a patient whose treatment included radiotherapy and nephrectomy. The CDR3 coding sequence is TGTGCCAGCAGTGCGACAGGCTACGAGCAGTACTTC. This sequence encodes CASSATGYEQYF.